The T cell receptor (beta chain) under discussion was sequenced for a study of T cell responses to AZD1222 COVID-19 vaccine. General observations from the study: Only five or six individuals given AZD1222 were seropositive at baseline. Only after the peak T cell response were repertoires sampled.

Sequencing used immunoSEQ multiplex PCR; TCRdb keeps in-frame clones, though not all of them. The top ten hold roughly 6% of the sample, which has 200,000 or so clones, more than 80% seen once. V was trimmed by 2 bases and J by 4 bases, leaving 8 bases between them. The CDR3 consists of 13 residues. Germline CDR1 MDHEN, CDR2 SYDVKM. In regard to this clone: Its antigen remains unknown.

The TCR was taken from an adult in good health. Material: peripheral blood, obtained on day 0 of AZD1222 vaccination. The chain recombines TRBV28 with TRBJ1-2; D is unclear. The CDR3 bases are TGTGCCAGCAGTTTACCCCCACCCTATGGCTACACCTTC. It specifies CASSLPPPYGYTF.